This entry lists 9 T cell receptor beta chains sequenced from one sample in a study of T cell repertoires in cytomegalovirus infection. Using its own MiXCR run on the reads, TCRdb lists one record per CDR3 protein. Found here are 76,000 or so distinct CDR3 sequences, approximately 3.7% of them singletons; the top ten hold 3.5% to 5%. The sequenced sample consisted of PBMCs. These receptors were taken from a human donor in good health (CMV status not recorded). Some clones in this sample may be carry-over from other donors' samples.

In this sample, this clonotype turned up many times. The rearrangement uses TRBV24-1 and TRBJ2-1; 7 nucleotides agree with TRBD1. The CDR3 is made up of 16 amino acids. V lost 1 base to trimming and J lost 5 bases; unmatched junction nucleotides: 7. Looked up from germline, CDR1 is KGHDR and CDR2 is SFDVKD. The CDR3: CATSDFSGTANNEQFF. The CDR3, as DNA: TGTGCCACCAGTGATTTTTCCGGGACAGCAAACAATGAGCAGTTCTTC.

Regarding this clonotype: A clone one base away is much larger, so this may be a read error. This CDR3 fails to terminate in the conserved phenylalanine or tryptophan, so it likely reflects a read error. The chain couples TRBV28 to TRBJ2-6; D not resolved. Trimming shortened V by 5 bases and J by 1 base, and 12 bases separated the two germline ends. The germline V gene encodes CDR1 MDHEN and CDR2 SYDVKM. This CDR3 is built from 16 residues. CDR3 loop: CASSIFRRSGANVLTY. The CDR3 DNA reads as TGTGCCAGCAGTATTTTTCGCAGGTCTGGGGCCAACGTCCTGACTTAC.

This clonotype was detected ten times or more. CDR3 sequence (DNA): TGTGCCAGTAGTATTTTGGTGACTCTCTCGACGGGTAATTCACCCCTCCACTTT. Its protein is CASSILVTLSTGNSPLHF. The rearrangement uses TRBV19 and TRBJ1-6; D remains ambiguous. V was cut by 3 bases and J by 6 bases, with 21 bases left in between. CDR1 is LNHDA and CDR2 is SQIVND in the germline V gene (reference sequence). The CDR3 length is 18 residues.

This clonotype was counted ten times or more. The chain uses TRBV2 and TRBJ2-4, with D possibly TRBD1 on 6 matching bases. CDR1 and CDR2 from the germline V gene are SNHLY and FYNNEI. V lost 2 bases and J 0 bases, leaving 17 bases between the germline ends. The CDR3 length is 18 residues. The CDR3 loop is CASSERTAYTLAKNIQYF. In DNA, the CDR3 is TGTGCCAGCAGTGAAAGGACAGCCTATACCCTAGCCAAAAACATTCAGTACTTC. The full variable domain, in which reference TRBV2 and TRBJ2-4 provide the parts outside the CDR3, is EPEVTQTPSHQVTQMGQEVILRCVPISNHLYFYWYRQILGQKVEFLVSFYNNEISEKSEIFDDQFSVERPDGSNFTLKIRSTKLEDSAMYFCASSERTAYTLAKNIQYFGAGTRLSVL.

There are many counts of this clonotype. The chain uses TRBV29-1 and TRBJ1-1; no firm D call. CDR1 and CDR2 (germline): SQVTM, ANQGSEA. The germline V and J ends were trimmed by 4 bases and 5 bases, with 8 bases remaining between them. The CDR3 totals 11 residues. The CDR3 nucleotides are TGCAGCGTTGCCTCTCCTACTGAAGCTTTCTTT. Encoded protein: CSVASPTEAFF.

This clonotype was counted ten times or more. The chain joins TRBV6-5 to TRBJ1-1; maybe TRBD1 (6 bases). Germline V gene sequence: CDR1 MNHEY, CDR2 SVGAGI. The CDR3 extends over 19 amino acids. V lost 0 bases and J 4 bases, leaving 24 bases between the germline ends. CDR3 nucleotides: TGTGCCAGCAGTTACTCAGGCGGTCCGGGGGGCGCTTCCCGCACTGAAGCTTTCTTT. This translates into CASSYSGGPGGASRTEAFF.

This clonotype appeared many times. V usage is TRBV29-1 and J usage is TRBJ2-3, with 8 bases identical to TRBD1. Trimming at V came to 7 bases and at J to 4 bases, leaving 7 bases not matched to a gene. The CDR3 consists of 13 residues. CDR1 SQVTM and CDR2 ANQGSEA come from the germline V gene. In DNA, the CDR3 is TGCAGCGCCACAGGGGGTTTTGCAGATACGCAGTATTTT. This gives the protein CSATGGFADTQYF.

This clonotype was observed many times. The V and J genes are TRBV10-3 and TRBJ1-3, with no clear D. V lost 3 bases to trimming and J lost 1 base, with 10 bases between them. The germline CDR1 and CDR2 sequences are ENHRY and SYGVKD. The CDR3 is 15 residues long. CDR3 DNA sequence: TGTGCCATCAGTGATGGTCCTCAATCTGGAAACACCATATATTTT. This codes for CAISDGPQSGNTIYF.

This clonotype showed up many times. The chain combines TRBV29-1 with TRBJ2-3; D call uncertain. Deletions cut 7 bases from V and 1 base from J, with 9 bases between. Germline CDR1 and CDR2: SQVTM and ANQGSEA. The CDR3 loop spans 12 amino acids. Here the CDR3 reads CSGSGGTDTQYF. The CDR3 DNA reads TGCAGCGGATCCGGAGGCACAGATACGCAGTATTTT.